The rows below give T cell receptor beta chains drawn from one sample of a study of blood T cell repertoires in COVID-19. Generated by immunoSEQ multiplex PCR, the TCRdb table keeps only in-frame clones and is missing some. Of roughly 16,000 clones in the sample, nearly 90% were seen once. The specimen was peripheral blood. The receptor set was obtained from a human donor in a cohort sampled during active COVID-19. The CDR3 runs from the conserved cysteine through the conserved F or W. A D gene is named only where the DNA matches it firmly. The size entry is marked missing in some rows and otherwise reads once, few, many or a size class.

CDR3 length,J gene,D gene,V gene,clone size,CDR3 DNA,CDR3 protein
15,TRBJ2-5,NA,TRBV18,NA,TGTGCCAGCTCTCGAGCAGACAGGTCGGGCGAGACCCAGTACTTC,CASSRADRSGETQYF
15,TRBJ2-4,NA,TRBV19,NA,TGTGCCAGTGGGGTAACGAGCACGCCGGGATCCATTCAGTACTTC,CASGVTSTPGSIQYF
15,TRBJ1-5,NA,TRBV7-9,NA,TGTGCCAGCAGCTTATGGGGAGACGGCAATCAGCCCCAGCATTTT,CASSLWGDGNQPQHF
13,TRBJ1-1,NA,TRBV6-5,NA,TGTGCCAGCAGTCCCTACACACAGGGAGAAGCTTTCTTT,CASSPYTQGEAFF
13,TRBJ1-1,NA,TRBV21-1,once,TGTGCCAGCAGCATCCGACAGCCTGAACCAGCTTTCTTT,CASSIRQPEPAFF
16,TRBJ1-5,NA,TRBV19,NA,TGTGCCAGTAGTATAAAGGGTTTGGGCCGGGGGCAGCCCCAGCATTTT,CASSIKGLGRGQPQHF
13,TRBJ2-1,NA,TRBV24-1,few,TGTGCCACCAGTGGGGCGGGCCCCAATGAGCAGTTCTTC,CATSGAGPNEQFF
11,TRBJ1-2,NA,TRBV27,once,TGTGCCAGCAGTTCGGGGGATGGCTACACCTTC,CASSSGDGYTF
16,TRBJ1-6,NA,TRBV7-9,NA,TGTGCCAGCAGCCCGGGACAACCTAGAGCCGATTCACCCCTCCACTTT,CASSPGQPRADSPLHF
16,TRBJ2-7,TRBD2,TRBV19,NA,TGTGCCAGTAGGTCTGGTGGTAGCGGGACCCCCTACGAGCAGTACTTC,CASRSGGSGTPYEQYF
13,TRBJ2-7,TRBD1,TRBV19,NA,TGTGCCAGTAGTAGACAGGGTGTATACGAGCAGTACTTC,CASSRQGVYEQYF
13,TRBJ2-7,NA,TRBV7-2,NA,TGTGCCAGCAGCTTATTACCAGAACACGAGCAGTACTTC,CASSLLPEHEQYF
15,TRBJ2-1,NA,TRBV9,NA,TGTGCCAGCAGCGTGGCTCCTAGCTCCTACAATGAGCAGTTCTTC,CASSVAPSSYNEQFF
15,TRBJ2-7,NA,TRBV6-5,NA,TGTGCCAGCAAGAGTTTAACAGGGCATGCCTACGAGCAGTACTTC,CASKSLTGHAYEQYF
15,TRBJ2-3,NA,TRBV5-1,NA,TGCGCCAGCAGCTTGGACTCTCCATCCACAGATACGCAGTATTTT,CASSLDSPSTDTQYF
19,TRBJ2-3,TRBD1,TRBV27,NA,TGTGCCAGCAGTTTGTTAGGGTTGGGGGACAGGGGAAGCACAGATACGCAGTATTTT,CASSLLGLGDRGSTDTQYF
16,TRBJ1-2,NA,TRBV6-4,once,TGTGCCAGCGACTCGGGGGGAACTCTACCTAACTATGGCTACACCTTC,CASDSGGTLPNYGYTF
14,TRBJ2-7,TRBD2,TRBV7-2,NA,TGTGCCAGCAGCTTGGGACTAGCGTCGGGCGAGCAGTACTTC,CASSLGLASGEQYF
15,TRBJ2-5,NA,TRBV5-1,NA,TGCGCCAGCAGCTTCATAGTGGGGGGCCAAGAGACCCAGTACTTC,CASSFIVGGQETQYF
14,TRBJ2-5,NA,TRBV5-1,NA,TGCGCCAGCAGCAAAGAGACTAGTCATGGGACCCAGTACTTC,CASSKETSHGTQYF